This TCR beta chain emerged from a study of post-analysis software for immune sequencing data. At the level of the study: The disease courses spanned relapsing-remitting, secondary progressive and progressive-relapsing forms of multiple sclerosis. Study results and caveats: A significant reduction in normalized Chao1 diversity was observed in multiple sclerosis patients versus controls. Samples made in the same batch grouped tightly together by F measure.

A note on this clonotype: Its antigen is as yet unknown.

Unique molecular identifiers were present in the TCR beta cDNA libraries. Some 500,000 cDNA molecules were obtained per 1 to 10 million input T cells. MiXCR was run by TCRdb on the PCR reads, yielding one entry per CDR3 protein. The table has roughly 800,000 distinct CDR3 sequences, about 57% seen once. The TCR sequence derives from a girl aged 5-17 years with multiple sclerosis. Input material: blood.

Here the CDR3 reads CASTLNSNQPQHF. The CDR3 region has the DNA TGTGCCAGCACACTGAATAGCAATCAGCCCCAGCATTTT. V is TRBV2 and J is TRBJ1-5; D is uncertain. Trimming pared 7 bases from V and 0 bases from J, leaving 7 bases between. The CDR3 spans 13 residues. CDR1 SNHLY and CDR2 FYNNEI come from the germline V gene.